This record looks at one T cell receptor beta chain sequence and its context. Its specificity is unknown. The data were taken from a study of OX40 agonist ivuxolimab in advanced cancers. Study-level findings and limits: There were, on average, more expanded clones in CD8+ T cells than in CD4+.

The assay was immunoSEQ multiplex PCR, and TCRdb's table has in-frame clones only and misses some. The table includes fewer than 80,000 clones, 89% detected once. V lost 4 bases and J 4 bases, leaving 11 bases between the germline ends. The CDR3 consists of 13 residues. Per the germline V gene, CDR1 is SNHLY and CDR2 is FYNNEI. This chain uses TRBV2 with TRBJ2-7; a weak D match, TRBD1 (5 bases). The receptor's source is an adult with an advanced solid tumor such as melanoma, head and neck, liver or kidney cancer. Sequenced here: CD4+ or CD8+ T cells sorted from blood, sampled in a trial of the OX40 agonist ivuxolimab. The CDR3 loop is CASSGQNPYEQYF. The CDR3 region has the DNA TGTGCCAGCAGTGGACAGAACCCTTACGAGCAGTACTTC.